This is a list of T cell receptor beta chains from one sample in a study of T cells after yellow fever vaccination. TCRdb redid the calling of the 5' RACE reads with MiXCR, one entry per CDR3 protein. The sample lists hundreds of thousands of distinct CDR3 sequences, 19% seen once, with roughly an eighth in the top ten. This specimen was PBMCs, taken 15 days after the yellow fever booster vaccination. The receptors originated from a man in his thirties or forties who received the YFV17D yellow fever vaccine. CDR3s include the opening cysteine and the closing phenylalanine or tryptophan. A D gene is named only where the DNA matches it firmly. Part of the rows lack a size; the others show once, few, many or a class for expanded clones.

-	16	TRBV7-8	-	TRBJ2-1	CASSFLPPGKTTEQFF	TGTGCCAGCAGCTTCCTCCCTCCCGGGAAGACCACGGAGCAGTTCTTC
TRBD1	13	TRBV28	-	TRBJ1-2	CASRPGQGYGYTF	TGTGCCAGCAGGCCGGGACAGGGCTATGGCTACACCTTC
TRBD2	15	TRBV6-2/TRBV6-3	many	TRBJ2-1	CASSQGTSGTFEQFF	TGTGCCAGCAGCCAGGGGACTAGCGGGACTTTTGAGCAGTTCTTC
TRBD2	15	TRBV6-1	few	TRBJ2-3	CASCDRGLTTDTQYF	TGTGCCAGCTGCGACCGGGGACTAACCACAGATACGCAGTATTTT
TRBD1	13	TRBV29-1	-	TRBJ1-1	CSAGGQMNTEAFF	TGCAGCGCTGGGGGACAGATGAACACTGAAGCTTTCTTT
-	14	TRBV7-2	-	TRBJ2-3	CASSLDGFTDTQYF	TGTGCCAGCAGCTTAGATGGGTTCACAGATACGCAGTATTTT
-	16	TRBV5-6	-	TRBJ2-2	CASRPNRDQRTGELFF	TGTGCCAGCAGACCGAACCGGGACCAACGCACCGGGGAGCTGTTTTTT
-	14	TRBV6-2/TRBV6-3	-	TRBJ2-7	CASTLLYPSDEQYF	TGTGCCAGCACCCTACTCTACCCCTCCGACGAGCAGTACTTC
TRBD1	14	TRBV15	many	TRBJ2-3	CATSFQGGTDTQYF	TGTGCCACCAGCTTTCAGGGGGGCACAGATACGCAGTATTTT
-	13	TRBV20-1	few	TRBJ2-5	CSARGPLGETQYF	TGCAGTGCTAGAGGTCCCCTCGGGGAGACCCAGTACTTC
-	15	TRBV20-1	-	TRBJ2-5	CSARDIRRGQETQYF	TGCAGTGCTAGAGATATCAGAAGGGGGCAAGAGACCCAGTACTTC
TRBD2	14	TRBV10-3	-	TRBJ2-7	CAIRSGRAVHEQYF	TGTGCCATCAGGAGCGGGAGGGCCGTCCACGAGCAGTACTTC
-	13	TRBV25-1	-	TRBJ1-6	CASSAYDRTPLHF	TGTGCCAGCAGTGCCTATGACAGGACACCCCTCCACTTT
TRBD2	19	TRBV27	-	TRBJ2-3	CASSPRWTLAGLYLDTQYF	TGTGCCAGCAGTCCCCGGTGGACCCTAGCGGGACTATACTTGGATACGCAGTATTTT